One sample yielded the 17 T cell receptor beta chains listed below, sequenced in a study of CD8+ T cells in alopecia areata. Extracted from the samples, RNA was reverse transcribed into cDNA to serve as the sequencing template. The protocol was immunoSEQ multiplex PCR, while the TCRdb copy is restricted to in-frame clones and leaves out a portion. The sample holds some 210,000 clones, more than 55% seen once. Noted treatment: oral pan-JAK inhibitor, 5-10 mg twice daily. The source material was CD4+ T cells sorted from blood, sampled around week 44, from a patient treated with tofacitinib. The source of these receptors is a human donor with alopecia areata.

The chain couples TRBV9 to TRBJ1-5; 8 nucleotides line up with TRBD1. With 3 bases clipped from V and 7 bases from J, the junction kept 6 bases outside the gene matches. Germline CDR1 SGDLS, CDR2 YYNGEE. CDR3 length: 14 amino acids. CDR3 in amino acids: CASSAADREQPQHF. CDR3 coding DNA: TGTGCCAGCAGCGCGGCGGACAGGGAGCAGCCCCAGCATTTT.

This chain uses TRBV9 with TRBJ2-7, with D perhaps TRBD2 (6 bases). The germline V and J ends were trimmed by 3 bases and 5 bases, with 12 bases remaining between them. CDR3 length: 13 residues. Germline CDR1 is SGDLS and CDR2 is YYNGEE. DNA of the CDR3: TGTGCCAGCAGCGGGGGGGTTGCCCACGAGCAGTACTTC. This codes for CASSGGVAHEQYF.

CDR3 region: CASSSLPGTGNSPLHF. CDR3 in DNA: TGTGCCAGCAGCTCCCTACCCGGGACAGGCAATTCACCCCTCCACTTT. The chain combines TRBV11-3 with TRBJ1-6; 8 bases agree with TRBD1. Looked up from germline, CDR1 is SGHNT and CDR2 is YENEEA. Losses at the gene ends were 4 bases for V and 7 bases for J; bases not matched to a gene: 9. This CDR3 is 16 amino acids long.

The rearrangement joins TRBV7-2 to TRBJ2-7, with 7 bases matching TRBD1. Germline V CDR1 and CDR2: SGHTA, FQGNSA. The V gene end was trimmed by 2 bases and the J gene end by 6 bases; junction bases not matched to a gene: 7. CDR3 length: 14 amino acids. The CDR3 nucleotides are TGTGCCAGCAGCTTAACAGGGGTAATTTCCGAGCAGTACTTC. Protein: CASSLTGVISEQYF.

The rearrangement uses TRBV7-2 and TRBJ2-7, with 10 bases identical to TRBD2. Trimming at V came to 3 bases and at J to 2 bases, leaving 4 bases not matched to a gene. Germline V CDR1 and CDR2: SGHTA, FQGNSA. This CDR3 comprises 15 residues. The CDR3 sequence: CASSLSGGVTYEQYF. The DNA of the CDR3 is TGTGCCAGCAGCTTGAGCGGGGGGGTCACCTACGAGCAGTACTTC.

This clone was recorded a few times. J is TRBJ2-3 and V is TRBV27; either TRBD1 or TRBD2 may fit D (5 bases each). V lost 8 bases, J lost 2 bases, and 8 bases lay in between. CDR3 length: 12 residues. Germline CDR1 reads MNHEY; CDR2 reads SMNVEV (reference sequence). The CDR3 protein is CASGTLTDTQYF. Written as DNA, the CDR3 is TGTGCCAGCGGGACCCTCACAGATACGCAGTATTTT.

The chain recombines TRBV30 with TRBJ2-7; either TRBD1 or TRBD2 may fit D (6 bases each). CDR1 GTSNPN and CDR2 SVGIG come from the germline V gene (reference sequence). This CDR3 has 13 residues. CDR3 loop: CASTGAGSYEQYF. The CDR3 nucleotides are TGTGCTTCCACGGGGGCCGGCTCCTACGAGCAGTACTTC.

A note on this clone: A much larger clone sits a single nucleotide away, making a read error possible. Distinct nucleotide sequences in the sample also encode this CDR3. The gene calls are TRBV7-2 and TRBJ2-3, with D hard to call. V lost 0 bases and J 0 bases, leaving 4 bases between the germline ends. CDR3 length: 14 amino acids. Per the germline V gene, CDR1 is SGHTA and CDR2 is FQGNSA. CDR3 coding DNA: TGTGCCAGCAGCTTAGCAGGGAGCACAGATACGCAGTATTTT. Translation gives CASSLAGSTDTQYF. Looking up the rest from reference TRBV7-2 and TRBJ2-3 gives the full variable domain: GAGVSQSPSNKVTEKGKDVELRCDPISGHTALYWYRQSLGQGLEFLIYFQGNSAPDKSGLPSDRFSAERTGGSVSTLTIQRTQQEDSAVYLCASSLAGSTDTQYFGPGTRLTVL.

V usage is TRBV30 and J usage is TRBJ1-1, with D possibly matching TRBD1 (5 bases). The V end was cut by 0 bases, the J end by 8 bases, with 19 bases between. The CDR3 length is 15 residues. Germline V lookup: CDR1 GTSNPN, CDR2 SVGIG (reference sequence). In DNA, the CDR3 is TGTGCCTGGAGTGTACGAGGCAGGGAGCTAATAGAAGCTTTCTTT. Translation gives CAWSVRGRELIEAFF.

The rearrangement uses TRBV27 and TRBJ2-5; the match to TRBD1 covers 10 bases. The CDR3 loop spans 16 amino acids. V lost 6 bases, J lost 4 bases, and 11 bases stayed unmatched. The germline CDR1 and CDR2 sequences are MNHEY and SMNVEV (reference sequence). The CDR3 sequence: CASRRGGTGVRETQYF. The CDR3 region has the DNA TGTGCCAGCAGGAGAGGCGGGACAGGGGTTAGAGAGACCCAGTACTTC.

The chain uses TRBV4-3 and TRBJ2-5; TRBD2 agrees at 7 bases. Looked up from germline, CDR1 is LGHNA and CDR2 is YSLEER. The CDR3 sequence is 15 residues long. Trimming took 4 bases from V and 1 from J; bases not matched to a gene: 6. DNA of the CDR3: TGCGCCAGCAGCCTTCTGGGGGGGATCCAAGAGACCCAGTACTTC. It codes for CASSLLGGIQETQYF.

The chain combines TRBV30 with TRBJ1-6, with 11 positions matching TRBD1. CDR1 and CDR2 (germline): GTSNPN, SVGIG (reference sequence). The CDR3 runs to 15 residues. Trimming at V came to 3 bases and at J to 4 bases, leaving 2 bases not matched to a gene. The CDR3 sequence is CAWRDRGLYNSPLHF. CDR3 in DNA: TGTGCCTGGAGGGACAGGGGGCTGTATAATTCACCCCTCCACTTT.

This clone was detected once. The chain uses TRBV25-1 and TRBJ2-2, with 10 bases that match TRBD1. The CDR3 is 14 amino acids. J lost 4 bases, V lost 8 bases, and 4 bases had no gene match. Germline CDR1 reads MGHDK; CDR2 reads SYGVNS. The CDR3 DNA reads TGTGCCAGCCGGGGACAGGGGTTCACCGGGGAGCTGTTTTTT. Translation gives CASRGQGFTGELFF.

The J gene is TRBJ2-1, the V gene TRBV7-6; 11 positions agree with TRBD2. With V trimmed by 3 bases and J by 10 bases, 11 bases remained unmatched. The CDR3 length is 16 residues. Germline loops: CDR1 SGHVS, CDR2 FNYEAQ. CDR3 in DNA: TGTGCCAGCAGCTTGCTTAGCGGGGGGGCCAATCGAGAGCAGTTCTTC. It is translated as CASSLLSGGANREQFF. Using reference TRBV7-6 and TRBJ2-1 for the parts outside the CDR3, the full variable domain is GAGVSQSPRYKVTKRGQDVALRCDPISGHVSLYWYRQALGQGPEFLTYFNYEAQQDKSGLPNDRFSAERPEGSISTLTIQRTEQRDSAMYRCASSLLSGGANREQFFGPGTRLTVL.

DNA for the CDR3: TGCGCCAGCGGGGGCAGGCGCGAGACCCAGTACTTC. Protein product: CASGGRRETQYF. The chain has TRBV5-1 and TRBJ2-5, with D tentatively TRBD1 (6 bases). Germline values: CDR1 SGHRS, CDR2 YFSETQ. This CDR3 comprises 12 residues. Trimming shortened V by 7 bases and J by 5 bases, and 12 bases separated the two germline ends.

V usage is TRBV7-9 and J usage is TRBJ2-5; TRBD1 might be the D (6 bases). V gave up 4 bases and J gave up 5 bases, with 11 bases separating them. The CDR3 spans 13 residues. Germline assignment: CDR1 SEHNR and CDR2 FQNEAQ (reference sequence). The CDR3 protein is CASSSPGVETQYF. CDR3 coding DNA: TGTGCCAGCAGCTCCCCAGGGGTGGAGACCCAGTACTTC.

This clone was seen a single time. The chain joins TRBV21-1 to TRBJ1-6. TRBV21-1 constitutes a pseudogene. There are 14 residues in the CDR3. The CDR3 loop is CASSKRRDNRPLHF. DNA for the CDR3: TGTGCCAGCAGCAAAAGGAGGGACAACAGGCCCCTCCACTTT.